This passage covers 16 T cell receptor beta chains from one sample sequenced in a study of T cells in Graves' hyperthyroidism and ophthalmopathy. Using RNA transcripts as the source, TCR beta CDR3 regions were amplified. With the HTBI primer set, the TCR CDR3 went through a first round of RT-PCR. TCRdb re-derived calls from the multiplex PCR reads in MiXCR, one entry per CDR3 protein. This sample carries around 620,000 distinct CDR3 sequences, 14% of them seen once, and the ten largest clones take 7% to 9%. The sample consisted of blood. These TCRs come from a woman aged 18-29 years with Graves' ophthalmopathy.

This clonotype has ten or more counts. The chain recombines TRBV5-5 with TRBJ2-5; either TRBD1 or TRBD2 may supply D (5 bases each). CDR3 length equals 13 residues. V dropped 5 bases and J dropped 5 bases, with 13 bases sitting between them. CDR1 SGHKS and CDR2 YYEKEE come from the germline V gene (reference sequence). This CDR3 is CASRKWGGETQYF. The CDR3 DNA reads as TGTGCCAGCAGGAAATGGGGCGGGGAGACCCAGTACTTC. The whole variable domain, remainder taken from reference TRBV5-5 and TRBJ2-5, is DAGVTQSPTHLIKTRGQQVTLRCSPISGHKSVSWYQQVLGQGPQFIFQYYEKEERGRGNFPDRFSARQFPNYSSELNVNALLLGDSALYLCASRKWGGETQYFGPGTRLLVL.

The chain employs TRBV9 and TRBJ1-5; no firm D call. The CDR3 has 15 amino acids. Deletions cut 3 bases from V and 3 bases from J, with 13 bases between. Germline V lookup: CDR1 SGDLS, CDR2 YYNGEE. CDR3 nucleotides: TGTGCCAGCAGCGGAGAGGGAGGCATCAATCAGCCCCAGCATTTT. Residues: CASSGEGGINQPQHF.

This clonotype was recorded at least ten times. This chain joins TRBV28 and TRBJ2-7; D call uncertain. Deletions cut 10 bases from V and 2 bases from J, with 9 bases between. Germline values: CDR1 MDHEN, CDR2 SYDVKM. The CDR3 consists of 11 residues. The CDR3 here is CATSVTYEQYF. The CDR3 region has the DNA TGTGCCACCTCGGTTACCTACGAGCAGTACTTC.

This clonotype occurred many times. CDR3: CASSGTSFYEQFF. CDR3 bases: TGTGCCAGCAGCGGGACTAGTTTCTATGAGCAGTTCTTC. The chain carries TRBV7-2 and TRBJ2-1, with 8 positions matching TRBD2. Germline values: CDR1 SGHTA, CDR2 FQGNSA. This CDR3 is built from 13 residues. Trimming at V came to 5 bases and at J to 8 bases, leaving 5 bases not matched to a gene. Complete variable domain (other parts from reference TRBV7-2 and TRBJ2-1): GAGVSQSPSNKVTEKGKDVELRCDPISGHTALYWYRQSLGQGLEFLIYFQGNSAPDKSGLPSDRFSAERTGGSVSTLTIQRTQQEDSAVYLCASSGTSFYEQFFGPGTRLTVL.

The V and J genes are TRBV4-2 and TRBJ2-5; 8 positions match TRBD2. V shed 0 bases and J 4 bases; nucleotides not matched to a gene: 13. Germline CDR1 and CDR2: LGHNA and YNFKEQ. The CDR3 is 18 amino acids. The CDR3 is CASSQEVRGLGLGETQYF. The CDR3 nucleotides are TGTGCCAGCAGCCAAGAAGTACGGGGACTAGGGCTAGGAGAGACCCAGTACTTC.

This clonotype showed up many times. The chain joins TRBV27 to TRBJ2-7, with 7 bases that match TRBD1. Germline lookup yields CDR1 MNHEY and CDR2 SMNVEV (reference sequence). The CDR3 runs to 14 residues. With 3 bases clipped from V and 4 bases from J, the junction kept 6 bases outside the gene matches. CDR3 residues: CASSLRGRKYEQYF. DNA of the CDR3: TGTGCCAGCAGTTTGAGGGGGCGAAAGTACGAGCAGTACTTC.

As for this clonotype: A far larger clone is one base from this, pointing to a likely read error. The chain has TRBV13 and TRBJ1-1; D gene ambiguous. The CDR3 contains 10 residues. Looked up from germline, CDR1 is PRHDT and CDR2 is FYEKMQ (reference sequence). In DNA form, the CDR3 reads TGTGCCGGCAGCTCGACTGAAGCTTTCTTT. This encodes CAGSSTEAFF.

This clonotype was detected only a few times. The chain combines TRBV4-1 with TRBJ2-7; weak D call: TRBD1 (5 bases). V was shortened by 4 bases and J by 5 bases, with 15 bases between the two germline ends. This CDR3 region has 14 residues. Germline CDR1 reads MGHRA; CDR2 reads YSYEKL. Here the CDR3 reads CASSRESTVHEQYF. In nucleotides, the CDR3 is TGCGCCAGCAGCCGAGAATCGACAGTTCACGAGCAGTACTTC.

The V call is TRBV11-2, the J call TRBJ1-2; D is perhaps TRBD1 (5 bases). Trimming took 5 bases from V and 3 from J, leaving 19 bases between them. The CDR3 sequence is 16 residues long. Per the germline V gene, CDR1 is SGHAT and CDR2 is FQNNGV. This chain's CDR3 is CASSPVPTPGDYGYTF. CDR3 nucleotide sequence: TGTGCCAGCAGCCCTGTGCCCACCCCGGGGGACTATGGCTACACCTTC.

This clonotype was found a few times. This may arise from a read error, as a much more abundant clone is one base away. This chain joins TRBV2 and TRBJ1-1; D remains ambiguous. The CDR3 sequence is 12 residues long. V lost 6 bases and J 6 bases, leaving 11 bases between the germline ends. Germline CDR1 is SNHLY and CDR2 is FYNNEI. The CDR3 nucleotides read TGTGCCAGCAGCATGGAGGAGGCTGAAGCTTTCTTT. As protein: CASSMEEAEAFF.

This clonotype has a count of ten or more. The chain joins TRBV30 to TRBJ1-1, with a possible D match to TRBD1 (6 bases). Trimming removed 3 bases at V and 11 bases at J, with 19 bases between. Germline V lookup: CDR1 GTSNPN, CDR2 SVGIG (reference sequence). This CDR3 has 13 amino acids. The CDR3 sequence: CAWRLKGQRVAFF. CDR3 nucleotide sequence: TGTGCCTGGAGACTAAAGGGACAACGGGTGGCTTTCTTT.

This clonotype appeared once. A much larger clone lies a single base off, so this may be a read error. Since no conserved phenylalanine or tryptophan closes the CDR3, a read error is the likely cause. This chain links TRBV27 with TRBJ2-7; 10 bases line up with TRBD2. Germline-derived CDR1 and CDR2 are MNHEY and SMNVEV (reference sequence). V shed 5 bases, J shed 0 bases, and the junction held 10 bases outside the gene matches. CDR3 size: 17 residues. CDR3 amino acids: CASSVRGLAVSSYEQYL. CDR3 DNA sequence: TGTGCCAGCAGTGTCCGAGGACTAGCGGTCAGCTCCTACGAGCAGTACCTC.

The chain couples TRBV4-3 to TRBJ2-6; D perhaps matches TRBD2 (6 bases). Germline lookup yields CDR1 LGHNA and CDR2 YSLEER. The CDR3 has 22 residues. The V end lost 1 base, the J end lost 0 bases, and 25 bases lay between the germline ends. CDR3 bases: TGCGCCAGCAGCCAAGGCTCTATCTTTCCGGGACTTGAGGGCTCTGGGGCCAACGTCCTGACTTTC. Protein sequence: CASSQGSIFPGLEGSGANVLTF.

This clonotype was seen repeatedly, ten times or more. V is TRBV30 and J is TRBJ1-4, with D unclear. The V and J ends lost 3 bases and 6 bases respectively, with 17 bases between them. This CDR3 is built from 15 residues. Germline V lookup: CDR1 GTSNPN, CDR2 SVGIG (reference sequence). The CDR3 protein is CAWRADIGWDEKLFF. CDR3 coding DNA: TGTGCCTGGAGGGCCGACATCGGGTGGGATGAAAAACTGTTTTTT.

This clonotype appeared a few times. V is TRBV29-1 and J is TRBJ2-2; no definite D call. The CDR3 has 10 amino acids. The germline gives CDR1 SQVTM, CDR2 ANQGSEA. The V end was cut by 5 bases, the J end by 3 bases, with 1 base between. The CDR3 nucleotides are TGCAGCGTTTACACCGGGGAGCTGTTTTTT. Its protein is CSVYTGELFF.

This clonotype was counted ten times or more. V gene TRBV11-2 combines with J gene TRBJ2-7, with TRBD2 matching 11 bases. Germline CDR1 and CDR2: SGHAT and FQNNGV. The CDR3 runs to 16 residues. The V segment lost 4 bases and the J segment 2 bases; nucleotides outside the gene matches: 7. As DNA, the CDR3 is TGTGCCAGCAGCTCCAGACCGGGACTAGCGGCCTACGAGCAGTACTTC. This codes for CASSSRPGLAAYEQYF. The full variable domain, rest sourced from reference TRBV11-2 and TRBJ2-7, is EAGVAQSPRYKIIEKRQSVAFWCNPISGHATLYWYQQILGQGPKLLIQFQNNGVVDDSQLPKDRFSAERLKGVDSTLKIQPAKLEDSAVYLCASSSRPGLAAYEQYFGPGTRLTVT.